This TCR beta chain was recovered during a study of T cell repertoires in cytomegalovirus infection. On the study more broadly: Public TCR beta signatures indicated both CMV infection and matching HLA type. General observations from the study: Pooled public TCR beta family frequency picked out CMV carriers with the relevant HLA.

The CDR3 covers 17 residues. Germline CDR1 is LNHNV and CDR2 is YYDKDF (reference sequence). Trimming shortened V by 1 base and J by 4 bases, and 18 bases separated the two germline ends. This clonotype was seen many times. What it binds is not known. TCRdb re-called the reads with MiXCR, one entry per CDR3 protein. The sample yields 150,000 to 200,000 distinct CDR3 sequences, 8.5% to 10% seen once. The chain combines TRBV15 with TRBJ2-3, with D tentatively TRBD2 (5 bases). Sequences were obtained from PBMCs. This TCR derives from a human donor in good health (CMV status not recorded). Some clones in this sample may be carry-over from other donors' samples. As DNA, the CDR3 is TGTGCCACCAGCAGAGCCCTTGACACCTACGGGGCAGATACGCAGTATTTT. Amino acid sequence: CATSRALDTYGADTQYF.